Below are 25 T cell receptor beta chains sequenced from a single sample in a study of blood T cell repertoires in COVID-19. Produced via immunoSEQ multiplex PCR; TCRdb's table is partial and in-frame only. The profile covers about 50,000 clones, with less than 90% appearing a single time and about 27% taken by the ten largest. Sequenced sample: peripheral blood. Source of these receptors: a human donor in a cohort sampled during active COVID-19.

J is TRBJ2-6 and V is TRBV19, with D unresolved. The germline CDR1 and CDR2 sequences are LNHDA and SQIVND (reference sequence). V was trimmed by 0 bases and J by 4 bases, leaving 10 bases between them. CDR3 length: 16 amino acids. CDR3 bases: TGTGCCAGTAGTATAGAGGCGAGGCCCGGGGCCAACGTCCTGACTTTC. This codes for CASSIEARPGANVLTF.

The rearrangement links TRBV5-1 to TRBJ1-1; 7 positions agree with TRBD1. V shed 0 bases, J shed 3 bases, and the junction held 2 bases outside the gene matches. The germline CDR1 and CDR2 sequences are SGHRS and YFSETQ. CDR3 length: 14 amino acids. The CDR3 region is CASSLVQGDTEAFF. The CDR3 DNA reads TGCGCCAGCAGCTTGGTCCAGGGGGACACTGAAGCTTTCTTT.

V gene TRBV9 combines with J gene TRBJ2-2; 9 nucleotides line up with TRBD1. Trimming cost V 4 bases and J 7 bases; bases outside gene matches: 14. Germline V CDR1 and CDR2: SGDLS, YYNGEE. The CDR3 sequence is 17 residues long. The CDR3 region is CASSSSGTGIVGGELFF. The CDR3 nucleotides are TGTGCCAGCAGCTCCTCCGGGACAGGGATTGTCGGCGGGGAGCTGTTTTTT.

The rearrangement links TRBV7-2 to TRBJ2-3, with TRBD2 matching over 7 bases. The CDR3 consists of 15 residues. The germline CDR1 and CDR2 sequences are SGHTA and FQGNSA. Unmatched junction bases numbered 9, after V lost 5 bases and J lost 4 bases. DNA for the CDR3: TGTGCCAGCAGCCAGACGGGGCGGGAGTCAGATACGCAGTATTTT. As protein: CASSQTGRESDTQYF. The complete variable domain, with remaining parts taken from reference TRBV7-2 and TRBJ2-3, reads GAGVSQSPSNKVTEKGKDVELRCDPISGHTALYWYRQSLGQGLEFLIYFQGNSAPDKSGLPSDRFSAERTGGSVSTLTIQRTQQEDSAVYLCASSQTGRESDTQYFGPGTRLTVL.

The V gene is TRBV28, the J gene TRBJ1-6; D perhaps matches TRBD1 (5 bases). Trimming took off 3 bases at V and 11 bases at J, with 14 bases between the two ends. This CDR3 has 14 residues. The germline CDR1 and CDR2 sequences are MDHEN and SYDVKM. The CDR3 region has the DNA TGTGCCAGCAGTTTTGTAGCGGGGGTAGCACCCCTCCACTTT. It translates to CASSFVAGVAPLHF. Filled out from reference TRBV28 and TRBJ1-6, the complete variable domain reads DVKVTQSSRYLVKRTGEKVFLECVQDMDHENMFWYRQDPGLGLRLIYFSYDVKMKEKGDIPEGYSVSREKKERFSLILESASTNQTSMYLCASSFVAGVAPLHFGNGTRLTVT.

The chain recombines TRBV2 with TRBJ2-5; 7 nucleotides line up with TRBD1. J lost 5 bases, V lost 3 bases, and 12 bases had no gene match. This CDR3 has 16 amino acids. The germline CDR1 and CDR2 sequences are SNHLY and FYNNEI. The CDR3 DNA follows: TGTGCCAGCAGTGAGCTACAGGGGAAGGGTTTTGAGACCCAGTACTTC. It is translated as CASSELQGKGFETQYF.

This clone has only one observation. The chain is built from TRBV7-2 and TRBJ1-6, with D perhaps TRBD1 (6 bases). The CDR3 runs 13 residues. V dropped 5 bases and J dropped 10 bases, with 12 bases sitting between them. The V gene's germline CDR1 is SGHTA and CDR2 FQGNSA. The CDR3 sequence is CASSRTVNSPLHF. As DNA, the CDR3 is TGTGCCAGCAGCCGGACAGTAAACTCACCCCTCCACTTT. The variable domain in full, completed from reference TRBV7-2 and TRBJ1-6, reads GAGVSQSPSNKVTEKGKDVELRCDPISGHTALYWYRQSLGQGLEFLIYFQGNSAPDKSGLPSDRFSAERTGGSVSTLTIQRTQQEDSAVYLCASSRTVNSPLHFGNGTRLTVT.

This chain joins TRBV13 and TRBJ1-5; D is ambiguous. With 5 bases removed from V and 3 bases from J, the gap between germline ends came to 11 bases. Germline V gene lookup returns CDR1 PRHDT and CDR2 FYEKMQ (reference sequence). The CDR3 spans 14 residues. The CDR3 nucleotides are TGTGCCAGCAGCCGTGGCCGATTCAATCAGCCCCAGCATTTT. It translates to CASSRGRFNQPQHF. Full variable domain (remainder filled in from reference TRBV13 and TRBJ1-5): AAGVIQSPRHLIKEKRETATLKCYPIPRHDTVYWYQQGPGQDPQFLISFYEKMQSDKGSIPDRFSAQQFSDYHSELNMSSLELGDSALYFCASSRGRFNQPQHFGDGTRLSIL.

The V call is TRBV6-6, the J call TRBJ2-7, with 11 bases that match TRBD2. The CDR3 totals 15 residues. The V gene's germline CDR1 is MNHNY and CDR2 SVGAGI (reference sequence). The junction had 5 bases not matched to a gene; V was cut back by 5 bases and J by 2 bases. The CDR3 sequence: CASSRLAGGTYEQYV. CDR3 nucleotide sequence: TGTGCCAGCAGTCGGCTAGCGGGAGGTACCTACGAGCAGTACGTC.

J is TRBJ2-3 and V is TRBV6-4; D uncertain. The CDR3 runs to 13 residues. The germline V and J ends were trimmed by 5 bases and 6 bases, with 12 bases remaining between them. Looked up from germline, CDR1 is MRHNA and CDR2 is SNTAGT. CDR3 bases: TGTGCCAGCAGTCCTCGAGAAATGGATACGCAGTATTTT. Protein: CASSPREMDTQYF.

The V and J genes are TRBV30 and TRBJ2-4; 8 bases align to TRBD2. The V segment lost 0 bases and the J segment 6 bases; nucleotides outside the gene matches: 7. Germline V gene sequence: CDR1 GTSNPN, CDR2 SVGIG (reference sequence). This CDR3 comprises 15 residues. This chain's CDR3 is CAWSVPPSGRNIQYF. CDR3 coding DNA: TGTGCCTGGAGTGTACCCCCCAGCGGGAGAAACATTCAGTACTTC.

The chain combines TRBV7-8 with TRBJ2-2; TRBD1 matches 7 bases. Losses at the gene ends were 5 bases for V and 2 bases for J; bases not matched to a gene: 5. The CDR3 is 15 residues long. Germline V lookup: CDR1 SGHVS, CDR2 FQNEAQ. CDR3: CASSAGTVNTGELFF. CDR3 nucleotide sequence: TGTGCCAGCAGCGCAGGGACAGTCAACACCGGGGAGCTGTTTTTT.

This CDR3 is CASSYGLAGGSNEQFF. Here the CDR3 DNA reads TGTGCCAGCAGCTACGGACTAGCGGGAGGTTCGAATGAGCAGTTCTTC. V is TRBV7-3 and J is TRBJ2-1; 14 positions match TRBD2. Germline V CDR1 and CDR2: SGHTA, FQGTGA. This CDR3 is 16 amino acids long. The junction had 6 bases not matched to a gene; V was cut back by 4 bases and J by 7 bases.

The rearrangement joins TRBV19 to TRBJ2-1; 7 bases are a match to TRBD2. There are 19 residues in the CDR3. Trimming took 4 bases from V and 0 from J; bases not matched to a gene: 15. Looked up from germline, CDR1 is LNHDA and CDR2 is SQIVND (reference sequence). The CDR3 loop reads CASSRLPRDYQSSYNEQFF. CDR3 nucleotide sequence: TGTGCCAGTAGTAGACTACCGAGGGACTATCAGAGCTCCTACAATGAGCAGTTCTTC.

V usage is TRBV7-2 and J usage is TRBJ2-7; tentatively, D is TRBD2 (6 bases). CDR1 and CDR2 (germline): SGHTA, FQGNSA. V was clipped by 1 base and J by 0 bases, with 7 bases between them. The CDR3 is 14 amino acids. Here the CDR3 DNA reads TGTGCCAGCAGCTTAGGGGGACTCTCCTACGAGCAGTACTTC. Its translation is CASSLGGLSYEQYF.

In regard to this clone: The DNA is omitted, as the CDR3 cannot be located on it reliably, and the CDR3 follows TCRdb's listing. The rearrangement links TRBV19 to TRBJ1-1; the table's D call of TRBD1 was not tested on the DNA. Including both end residues, the CDR3 is 15 amino acids long. Germline-derived CDR1 and CDR2 are LNHDA and SQIVND (reference sequence). CDR3 region: CASTSGQGDVAEAFF.

The rearrangement uses TRBV24-1 and TRBJ2-5; 13 bases map to TRBD2. CDR3 length: 17 amino acids. CDR1 and CDR2 (germline): KGHDR, SFDVKD. J was trimmed by 1 base and V by 4 bases; bases with no gene match: 5. As DNA, the CDR3 is TGTGCCACCAGTGACCTGGGACTAGCGGGGAGCCAAGAGACCCAGTACTTC. Amino acid sequence: CATSDLGLAGSQETQYF.

The CDR3 region has the DNA TGTGCCTGGAGTCGCGGAGCCTACAATGAGCAGTTCTTC. It translates to CAWSRGAYNEQFF. This chain links TRBV30 with TRBJ2-1; no definite D call. CDR1 and CDR2 from the germline V gene are GTSNPN and SVGIG (reference sequence). The CDR3 extends over 13 amino acids. Trimming removed 2 bases from V and 2 bases from J, with 7 bases in between.

This chain links TRBV28 with TRBJ2-3; D is possibly TRBD2 (6 bases). The V end was cut by 1 base, the J end by 0 bases, with 11 bases between. This CDR3 region has 16 residues. Looked up from germline, CDR1 is MDHEN and CDR2 is SYDVKM. Here the CDR3 reads CASSLSAEGSTDTQYF. The CDR3 nucleotides are TGTGCCAGCAGTTTATCAGCGGAGGGTAGCACAGATACGCAGTATTTT.

The rearrangement joins TRBV5-1 to TRBJ2-2; 8 nucleotides line up with TRBD1. The junction had 6 bases not matched to a gene; V was cut back by 4 bases and J by 4 bases. CDR3 size: 15 residues. CDR1 is SGHRS and CDR2 is YFSETQ in the germline V gene. CDR3 loop: CASSGEGTGTGELFF. CDR3 DNA sequence: TGCGCCAGCAGCGGGGAAGGGACAGGCACCGGGGAGCTGTTTTTT.

CDR3 amino acids: CASSQRVASGRGDEQFF. As DNA, the CDR3 is TGTGCCAGCAGCCAACGTGTGGCTAGCGGGAGAGGGGATGAGCAGTTCTTC. The gene calls are TRBV3-1 (or the pseudogene TRBV3-2) and TRBJ2-1; TRBD2 agrees at 10 bases. The CDR3 sequence is 17 residues long. Germline loops: CDR1 LGHDT, CDR2 YNNKEL (reference sequence). With 2 bases clipped from V and 8 bases from J, the junction kept 12 bases outside the gene matches.

The V gene is TRBV19, the J gene TRBJ2-7; the match to TRBD2 covers 14 bases. Per the germline V gene, CDR1 is LNHDA and CDR2 is SQIVND (reference sequence). J was trimmed by 6 bases and V by 5 bases; bases with no gene match: 3. This CDR3 is 14 amino acids long. This chain's CDR3 is CASSWGTSGGEQYF. The CDR3 coding sequence is TGTGCCAGTAGTTGGGGGACTAGCGGGGGCGAGCAGTACTTC.

The chain carries TRBV7-2 and TRBJ1-1; TRBD1 agrees at 8 bases. CDR3 length: 13 residues. Per the germline V gene, CDR1 is SGHTA and CDR2 is FQGNSA. J was trimmed by 8 bases and V by 2 bases; bases with no gene match: 4. The CDR3 loop reads CASSLTGDREAFF. The CDR3 nucleotides are TGTGCCAGCAGCTTAACCGGGGACAGGGAAGCTTTCTTT.

The chain joins TRBV30 to TRBJ2-1; D is perhaps TRBD2 (6 bases). The germline V gene has CDR1 GTSNPN and CDR2 SVGIG (reference sequence). Deletions cut 0 bases from V and 6 bases from J, with 15 bases between. CDR3 length: 15 residues. The CDR3 bases are TGTGCCTGGAGTGTAAGGGCGGGAAGGAGCAATGAGCAGTTCTTC. This translates into CAWSVRAGRSNEQFF.

This clone was detected a few times. The chain couples TRBV7-2 to TRBJ1-2, with D possibly being TRBD1 (5 bases). This CDR3 spans 15 amino acids. The germline gives CDR1 SGHTA, CDR2 FQGNSA. V gave up 5 bases and J gave up 0 bases, with 13 bases separating them. This CDR3 reads CASSLQGGTNYGYTF. The CDR3 bases are TGTGCCAGCAGCCTCCAGGGAGGCACTAACTATGGCTACACCTTC.